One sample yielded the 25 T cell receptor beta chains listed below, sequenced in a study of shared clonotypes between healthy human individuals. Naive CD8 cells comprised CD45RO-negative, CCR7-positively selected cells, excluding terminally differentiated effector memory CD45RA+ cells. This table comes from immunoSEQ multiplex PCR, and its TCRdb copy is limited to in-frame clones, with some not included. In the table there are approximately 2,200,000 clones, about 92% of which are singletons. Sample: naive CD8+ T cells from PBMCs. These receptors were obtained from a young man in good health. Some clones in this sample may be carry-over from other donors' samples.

The DNA of the CDR3 is TGTGCCAGCAGTCCCTCGACAGGGGCGGCTAACTATGGCTACACCTTC. Translation gives CASSPSTGAANYGYTF. The rearrangement links TRBV27 to TRBJ1-2, with 8 bases aligning to TRBD1. Trimming removed 5 bases from V and 0 bases from J; junction bases left unmatched: 8. Germline-derived CDR1 and CDR2 are MNHEY and SMNVEV (reference sequence). The CDR3 has 16 residues.

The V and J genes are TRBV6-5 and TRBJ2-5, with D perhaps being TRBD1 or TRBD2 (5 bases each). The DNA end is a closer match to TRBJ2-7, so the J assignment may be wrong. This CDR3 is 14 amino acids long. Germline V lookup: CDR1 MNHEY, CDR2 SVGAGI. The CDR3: CASSLGRGIYEQYF. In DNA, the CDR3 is TGTGCCAGCAGTCTGGGACGTGGGATCTACGAGCAGTACTTC.

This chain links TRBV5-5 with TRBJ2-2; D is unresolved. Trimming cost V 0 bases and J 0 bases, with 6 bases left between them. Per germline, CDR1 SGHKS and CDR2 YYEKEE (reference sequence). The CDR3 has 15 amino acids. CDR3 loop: CASSLAYANTGELFF. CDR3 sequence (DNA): TGTGCCAGCAGCTTGGCATACGCGAACACCGGGGAGCTGTTTTTT. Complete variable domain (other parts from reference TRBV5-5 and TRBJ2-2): DAGVTQSPTHLIKTRGQQVTLRCSPISGHKSVSWYQQVLGQGPQFIFQYYEKEERGRGNFPDRFSARQFPNYSSELNVNALLLGDSALYLCASSLAYANTGELFFGEGSRLTVL.

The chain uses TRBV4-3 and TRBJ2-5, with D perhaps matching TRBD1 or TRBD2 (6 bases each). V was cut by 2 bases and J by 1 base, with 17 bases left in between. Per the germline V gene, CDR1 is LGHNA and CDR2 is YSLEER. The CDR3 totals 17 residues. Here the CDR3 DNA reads TGCGCCAGCAGCCAAAGCCACGGGGGCGAAGGCCAAGAGACCCAGTACTTC. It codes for CASSQSHGGEGQETQYF.

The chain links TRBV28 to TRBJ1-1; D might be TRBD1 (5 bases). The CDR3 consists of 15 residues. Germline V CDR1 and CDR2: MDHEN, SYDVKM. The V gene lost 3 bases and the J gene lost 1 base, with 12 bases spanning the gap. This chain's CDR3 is CASSFQGLTNTEAFF. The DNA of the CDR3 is TGTGCCAGCAGTTTCCAGGGTCTAACGAACACTGAAGCTTTCTTT.

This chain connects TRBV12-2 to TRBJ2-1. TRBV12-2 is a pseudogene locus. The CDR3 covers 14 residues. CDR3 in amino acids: CASRLWDGYNEQFF. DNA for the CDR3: TGTGCAAGTCGCTTATGGGACGGTTACAATGAGCAGTTCTTC.

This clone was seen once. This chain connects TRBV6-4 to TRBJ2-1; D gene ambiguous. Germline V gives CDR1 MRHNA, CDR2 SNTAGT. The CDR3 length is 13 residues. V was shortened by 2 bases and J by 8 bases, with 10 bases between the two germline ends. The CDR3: CASSDAPLDEQFF. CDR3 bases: TGTGCCAGCAGTGACGCCCCCCTAGATGAGCAGTTCTTC.

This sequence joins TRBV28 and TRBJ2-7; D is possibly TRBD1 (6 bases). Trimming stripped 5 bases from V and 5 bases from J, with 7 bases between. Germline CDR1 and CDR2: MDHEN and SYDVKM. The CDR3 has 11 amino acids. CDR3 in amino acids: CASSKGDEQYF. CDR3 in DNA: TGTGCCAGCAGTAAGGGGGACGAGCAGTACTTC.

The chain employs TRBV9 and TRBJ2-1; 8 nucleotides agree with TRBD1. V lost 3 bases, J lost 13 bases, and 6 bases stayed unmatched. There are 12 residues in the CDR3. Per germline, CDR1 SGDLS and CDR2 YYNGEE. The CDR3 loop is CASSGTGTGQFF. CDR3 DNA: TGTGCCAGCAGCGGCACCGGGACAGGCCAGTTCTTC.

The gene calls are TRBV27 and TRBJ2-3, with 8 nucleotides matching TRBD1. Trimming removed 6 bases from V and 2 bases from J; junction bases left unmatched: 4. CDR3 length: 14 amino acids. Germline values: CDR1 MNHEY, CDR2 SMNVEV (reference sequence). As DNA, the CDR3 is TGTGCCAGCAGACTGACAGGGGCCACAGATACGCAGTATTTT. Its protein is CASRLTGATDTQYF.

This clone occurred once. The chain's CDR3 is CASTSPQGNTEQYF. In DNA, the CDR3 is TGTGCCAGCACCTCACCCCAGGGAAATACCGAGCAGTACTTC. The V gene is TRBV28, the J gene TRBJ2-7; D may be TRBD1 (5 bases). The germline CDR1 and CDR2 sequences are MDHEN and SYDVKM. The CDR3 consists of 14 residues. V was clipped by 7 bases and J by 6 bases, with 19 bases between them.

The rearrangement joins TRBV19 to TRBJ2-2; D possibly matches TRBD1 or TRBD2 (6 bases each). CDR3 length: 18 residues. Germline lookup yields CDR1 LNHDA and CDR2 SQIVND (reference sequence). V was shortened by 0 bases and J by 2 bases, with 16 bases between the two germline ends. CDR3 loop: CASSIDPPSGGNTGELFF. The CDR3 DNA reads TGTGCCAGTAGTATAGATCCCCCCTCCGGGGGCAACACCGGGGAGCTGTTTTTT. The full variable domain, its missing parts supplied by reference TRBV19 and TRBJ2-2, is DGGITQSPKYLFRKEGQNVTLSCEQNLNHDAMYWYRQDPGQGLRLIYYSQIVNDFQKGDIAEGYSVSREKKESFPLTVTSAQKNPTAFYLCASSIDPPSGGNTGELFFGEGSRLTVL.

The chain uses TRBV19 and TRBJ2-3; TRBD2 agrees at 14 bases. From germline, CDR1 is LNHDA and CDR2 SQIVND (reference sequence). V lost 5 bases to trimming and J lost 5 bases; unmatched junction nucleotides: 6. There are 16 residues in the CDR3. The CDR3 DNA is TGTGCCAGTAGTGTCGGGACTAGCGGGAGACAAGATACGCAGTATTTT. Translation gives CASSVGTSGRQDTQYF. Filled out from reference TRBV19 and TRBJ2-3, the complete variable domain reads DGGITQSPKYLFRKEGQNVTLSCEQNLNHDAMYWYRQDPGQGLRLIYYSQIVNDFQKGDIAEGYSVSREKKESFPLTVTSAQKNPTAFYLCASSVGTSGRQDTQYFGPGTRLTVL.

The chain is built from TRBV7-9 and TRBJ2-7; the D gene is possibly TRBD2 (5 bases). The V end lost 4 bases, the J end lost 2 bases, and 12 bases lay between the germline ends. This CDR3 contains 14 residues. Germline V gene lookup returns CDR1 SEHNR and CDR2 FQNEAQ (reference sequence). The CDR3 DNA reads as TGTGCCAGCAGCTGGCCGGGGTCGACCTACGAGCAGTACTTC. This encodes CASSWPGSTYEQYF. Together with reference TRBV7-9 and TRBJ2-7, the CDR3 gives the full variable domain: DTGVSQNPRHKITKRGQNVTFRCDPISEHNRLYWYRQTLGQGPEFLTYFQNEAQLEKSRLLSDRFSAERPKGSFSTLEIQRTEQGDSAMYLCASSWPGSTYEQYFGPGTRLTVT.

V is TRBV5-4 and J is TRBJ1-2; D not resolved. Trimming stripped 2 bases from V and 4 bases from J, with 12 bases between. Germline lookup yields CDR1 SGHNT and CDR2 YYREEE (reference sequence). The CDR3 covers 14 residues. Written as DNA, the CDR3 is TGTGCCAGCAGCTTTGAGTCTTCGCTCTATGGCTACACCTTC. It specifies CASSFESSLYGYTF.

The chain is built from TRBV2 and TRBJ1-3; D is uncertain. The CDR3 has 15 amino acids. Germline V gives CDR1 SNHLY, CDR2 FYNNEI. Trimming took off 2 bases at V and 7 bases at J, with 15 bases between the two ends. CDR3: CASSERRPTANTIYF. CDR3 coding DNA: TGTGCCAGCAGTGAACGTCGCCCGACGGCGAACACCATATATTTT. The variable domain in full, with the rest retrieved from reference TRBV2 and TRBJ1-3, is EPEVTQTPSHQVTQMGQEVILRCVPISNHLYFYWYRQILGQKVEFLVSFYNNEISEKSEIFDDQFSVERPDGSNFTLKIRSTKLEDSAMYFCASSERRPTANTIYFGEGSWLTVV.

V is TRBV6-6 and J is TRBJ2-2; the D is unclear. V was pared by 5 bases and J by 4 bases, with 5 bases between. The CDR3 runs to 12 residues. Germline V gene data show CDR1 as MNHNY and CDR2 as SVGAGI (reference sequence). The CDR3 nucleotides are TGTGCCAGCAGTCCTTTCACCGGGGAGCTGTTTTTT. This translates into CASSPFTGELFF.

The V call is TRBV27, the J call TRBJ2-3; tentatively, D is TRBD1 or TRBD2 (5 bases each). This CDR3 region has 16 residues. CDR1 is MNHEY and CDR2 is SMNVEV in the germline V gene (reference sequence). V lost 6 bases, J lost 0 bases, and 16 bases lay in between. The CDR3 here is CASRGAGKHSTDTQYF. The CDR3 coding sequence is TGTGCCAGCAGGGGAGCAGGGAAACATAGCACAGATACGCAGTATTTT.

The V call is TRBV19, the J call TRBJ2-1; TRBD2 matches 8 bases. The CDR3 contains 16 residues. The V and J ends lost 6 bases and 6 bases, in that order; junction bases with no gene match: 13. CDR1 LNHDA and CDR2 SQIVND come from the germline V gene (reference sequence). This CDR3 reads CASSVSGTRKGNEQFF. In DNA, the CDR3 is TGTGCCAGTAGCGTCTCCGGGACTAGGAAGGGCAATGAGCAGTTCTTC.

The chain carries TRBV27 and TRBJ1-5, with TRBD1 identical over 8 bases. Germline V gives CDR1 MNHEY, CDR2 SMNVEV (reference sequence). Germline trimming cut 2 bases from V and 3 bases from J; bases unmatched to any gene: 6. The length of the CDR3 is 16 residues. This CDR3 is CASSLAGGDYNQPQHF. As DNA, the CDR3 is TGTGCCAGCAGTTTAGCAGGGGGCGATTACAATCAGCCCCAGCATTTT.

The CDR3 protein is CSANEQYF. CDR3 in DNA: TGCAGTGCTAACGAGCAGTACTTC. J is TRBJ2-7 and V is TRBV20-1; D is uncertain. The CDR3 runs to 8 residues. CDR1 DFQATT and CDR2 SNEGSKA come from the germline V gene (reference sequence). Trimming removed 4 bases from V and 5 bases from J, with 0 bases in between.

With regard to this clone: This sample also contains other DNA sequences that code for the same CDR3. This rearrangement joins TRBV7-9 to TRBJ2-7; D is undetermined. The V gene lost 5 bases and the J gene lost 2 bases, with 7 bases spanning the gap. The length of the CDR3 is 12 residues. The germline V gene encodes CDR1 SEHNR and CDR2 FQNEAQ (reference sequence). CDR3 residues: CASSLAAYEQYF. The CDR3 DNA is TGTGCCAGCAGCCTCGCCGCCTACGAGCAGTACTTC. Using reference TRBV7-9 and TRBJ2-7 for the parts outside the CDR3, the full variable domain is DTGVSQNPRHKITKRGQNVTFRCDPISEHNRLYWYRQTLGQGPEFLTYFQNEAQLEKSRLLSDRFSAERPKGSFSTLEIQRTEQGDSAMYLCASSLAAYEQYFGPGTRLTVT.

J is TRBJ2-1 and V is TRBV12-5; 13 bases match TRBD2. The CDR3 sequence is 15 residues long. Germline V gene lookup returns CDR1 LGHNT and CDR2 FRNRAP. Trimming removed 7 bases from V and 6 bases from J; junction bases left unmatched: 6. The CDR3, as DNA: TGTGCTAGTGCCACACTAGCGGGAGGGCCCAATGAGCAGTTCTTC. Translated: CASATLAGGPNEQFF. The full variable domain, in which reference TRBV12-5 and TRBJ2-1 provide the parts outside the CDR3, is DARVTQTPRHKVTEMGQEVTMRCQPILGHNTVFWYRQTMMQGLELLAYFRNRAPLDDSGMPKDRFSAEMPDATLATLKIQPSEPRDSAVYFCASATLAGGPNEQFFGPGTRLTVL.

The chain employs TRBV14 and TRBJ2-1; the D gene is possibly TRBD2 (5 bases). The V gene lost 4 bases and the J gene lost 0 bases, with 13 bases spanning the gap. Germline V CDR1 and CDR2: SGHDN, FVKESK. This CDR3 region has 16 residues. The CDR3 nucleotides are TGTGCCAGCAGCCGGGATGAGCGGATCTCCTACAATGAGCAGTTCTTC. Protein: CASSRDERISYNEQFF.

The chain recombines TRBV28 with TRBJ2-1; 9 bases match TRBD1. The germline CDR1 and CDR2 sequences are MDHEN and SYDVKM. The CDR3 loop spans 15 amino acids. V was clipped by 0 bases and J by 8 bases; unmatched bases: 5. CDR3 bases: TGTGCCAGCAGTTTATGGGGGACAGGGAACCATGAGCAGTTCTTC. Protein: CASSLWGTGNHEQFF. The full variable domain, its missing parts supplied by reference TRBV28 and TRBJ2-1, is DVKVTQSSRYLVKRTGEKVFLECVQDMDHENMFWYRQDPGLGLRLIYFSYDVKMKEKGDIPEGYSVSREKKERFSLILESASTNQTSMYLCASSLWGTGNHEQFFGPGTRLTVL.